This TCR beta chain was sequenced during a study of T-cell memory formation after mild COVID-19. TCRdb re-derived calls from the 5' RACE reads in MiXCR, one entry per CDR3 protein. This sample has about 290,000 distinct CDR3 sequences, with approximately 16% found just once. Details on this clonotype: Its antigen is currently unknown.

Findings and limits, study-wide: Those CD4+ clones that contracted were mainly in CM and EM (CD8+ ones in EMRA).

Sequenced: PBMCs or a T cell subset sorted from them (not recorded which). The receptor comes from a young man who had mild COVID-19 (a few samples of this study predate the infection). Cell type and time point are not known.

The CDR3 spells CASSDQGPSNTGELFF. CDR3 nucleotides: TGTGCCAGCAGCGACCAAGGGCCTTCGAACACCGGGGAGCTGTTTTTT. The chain employs TRBV6-4 and TRBJ2-2, with D unclear. V lost 6 bases to trimming and J lost 0 bases, with 14 bases between them. The CDR3 is made up of 16 amino acids. CDR1 is MRHNA and CDR2 is SNTAGT in the germline V gene.